This T cell receptor beta chain was retrieved from a study of blood T cell repertoires in COVID-19. Study-level information: The United States, Italy and Spain were the sources of the acute and convalescent COVID-19 samples. T cells, B-cell-depleted T cells, or PBMCs supplied cDNA or gDNA.

Trimming pared 1 base from V and 6 bases from J, leaving 15 bases between. This CDR3 has 15 amino acids. Germline V lookup: CDR1 SNHLY, CDR2 FYNNEI. Original analysis: Amplification with reference gene primers provided the estimates of nucleated cell counts. Sequencing used immunoSEQ multiplex PCR; TCRdb keeps in-frame clones, though not all of them. The V and J calls and clone size were taken over from that table, and D and trimming were inferred from the DNA. The sample has about 140,000 clones, roughly 87% seen once. The sample was peripheral blood. The TCR was taken from a human donor in a cohort sampled during active COVID-19. The gene calls are TRBV2 and TRBJ1-1; possible D gene TRBD1, 6 bases. CDR3 protein: CASSEVRGAGAEAFF. In DNA, the CDR3 is TGTGCCAGCAGTGAAGTTCGGGGGGCCGGGGCTGAAGCTTTCTTT.